These T cell receptor beta chains were read from a single sample in a study of T cells expressing NK-cell markers. From the 5' RACE reads, TCRdb lists one entry per CDR3 protein and no DNA. This table holds roughly 160,000 distinct CDR3 sequences. The sample consisted of blood T cells: a sorted CD56 or NKG2C T cell subset, CD4+ or CD8+ T cells, or bulk PBMC T cells (not recorded which). The receptors come from a woman aged 18-70 years in good health. The CDR3 runs from the conserved cysteine through the conserved F or W. The order of the fields is V gene, J gene, CDR3 protein.

TRBV3-1,TRBJ2-7,CASSQDRGGYEQYF
TRBV5-1,TRBJ1-2,CASSRDSGAYGYTF
TRBV11-2,TRBJ1-2,CASSAASGDYTF
TRBV5-5,TRBJ2-3,CASSLEAGGGIDTQYF
TRBV9,TRBJ2-2,CASSLGLDGGELFF
TRBV6-5,TRBJ1-1,CASSYLRGKDTEAFF
TRBV18,TRBJ1-1,CASSPRQGRMNTEAFF
TRBV11-2,TRBJ1-2,CASSFRRGSYGYTF
TRBV6-1,TRBJ2-1,CASSPFGYRNEQFF
TRBV11-1,TRBJ2-2,CASSGYGGAFQRSGTGELFF
TRBV3-1,TRBJ2-1,CASSQRLAGAHEQFF
TRBV5-1,TRBJ2-1,CASSNLVPGEQFF
TRBV5-1,TRBJ2-1,CASSLANPGTEQFF
TRBV7-6,TRBJ2-7,CASSLGGTSGDKQYF
TRBV12-3/TRBV12-4,TRBJ2-3,CASSRGLAGGQSTDTQYF
TRBV15,TRBJ2-1,CATSRAGEGDNEQFF
TRBV6-5,TRBJ2-1,CASSSTSGKPYNEQFF
TRBV12-3/TRBV12-4,TRBJ1-2,CASTLTGAKLGYGYTF
TRBV10-3,TRBJ2-3,CAISATRGADTQYF
TRBV29-1,TRBJ1-2,CSVHRGKDGYTF
TRBV5-5,TRBJ1-6,CASSLGNPGADNSPLHF
TRBV2,TRBJ2-3,CASQKMVAGADTQYF
TRBV29-1,TRBJ2-1,CSARTGTLEQFF
TRBV6-4,TRBJ1-2,CASSGFDFYGYTF
TRBV5-1,TRBJ2-5,CASSLAGQPQETQYF
TRBV9,TRBJ2-5,CASGVGTSGRSETQYF
TRBV7-9,TRBJ2-7,CASSARQVSEQYF
TRBV5-1,TRBJ2-2,CASTAWGTADTGELFF
TRBV5-1,TRBJ2-2,CASSLGLAGATNTGELFF
TRBV7-3,TRBJ1-6,CASSSQQDSPLHF
TRBV5-1,TRBJ1-2,CASSLSRGWGYTF
TRBV24-1,TRBJ1-5,CAIPGPSHLQHF
TRBV6-1,TRBJ2-7,CASSEMGTVPIYEQYF
TRBV7-9,TRBJ2-6,CASSVRDSFSGANVLTF
TRBV5-1,TRBJ2-5,CASKVDPRETQYF
TRBV5-4,TRBJ2-1,CASSLGSAGGYNEQFF
TRBV18,TRBJ2-1,CASSPTSGGSNEQFF
TRBV28,TRBJ2-1,CASTPGGYTYNEQFF
TRBV10-3,TRBJ2-1,CAISEKLAYEQFF
TRBV10-3,TRBJ2-1,CAISESISHRSYNEQFF
TRBV4-1,TRBJ2-1,CASSRGQGAVNEQFF
TRBV5-1,TRBJ2-5,CASSLALLGGIQETQYF
TRBV12-3/TRBV12-4,TRBJ2-5,CASSGGILAGEGTQYF
TRBV12-3/TRBV12-4,TRBJ2-1,CASSSSRPAPQSDNEQFF
TRBV15,TRBJ1-5,CATSKPVTGGGYQPQHF